The 8 T cell receptor beta chains presented below share a single source sample, sequenced in a study of Graves' ophthalmopathy and Graves' hyperthyroidism (dated by TCRdb to the late 2010s). The sample was run on an Illumina HiSeq 2000. TCR beta CDR3 regions were amplified from RNA transcripts for repertoire sequencing. A first-round RT-PCR used HTBI primers with the Qiagen OneStep RT-PCR kit, followed by a second-round multiplex PCR, size selection and purification. TCRdb reprocessed the public reads (quality trimming at Q25 with fastp, clone calling with MiXCR) and kept in-frame beta chains. Here each entry gathers all rows of one CDR3 protein and keeps the most common genes and DNA. Here the sample has about 620,000 distinct CDR3 sequences; about 20% occur a single time. The ten largest clones represent approximately 7.7% of the sample. The sample was peripheral blood. All receptors derive from a woman in her late teens or twenties with stable Graves' hyperthyroidism. Some clones in this sample may be carry-over from other donors' samples. Donor details come from another sample of the same person, matched by shared clones.

This clonotype came up many times. The chain is built from TRBV12-3 or TRBV12-4 and TRBJ1-2; weak D call: TRBD1 (5 bases). This CDR3 has 15 residues. V shed 6 bases and J shed 4 bases, with 18 bases lying between them. CDR3 loop: CASSPGTRVIYGYTF. The CDR3 DNA follows: TGTGCCAGCAGCCCCGGGACCCGGGTTATCTATGGCTACACCTTC.

This clonotype came up many times. The genes are TRBV27 and TRBJ2-7, with 7 bases lining up with TRBD1. Germline V gives CDR1 MNHEY, CDR2 SMNVEV (reference sequence). Trimming took 4 bases from V and 1 from J; bases not matched to a gene: 10. The CDR3 contains 16 residues. CDR3 residues: CASSSHGTANSYEQYF. The CDR3, as DNA: TGTGCCAGCAGTTCACATGGGACAGCAAATTCCTACGAGCAGTACTTC.

In this sample, this clonotype turned up many times. The chain is built from TRBV11-2 and TRBJ2-3, with 8 bases matching TRBD1. J lost 1 base, V lost 5 bases, and 14 bases had no gene match. The CDR3 sequence is 18 residues long. Per the germline V gene, CDR1 is SGHAT and CDR2 is FQNNGV. DNA for the CDR3: TGTGCCAGCAGCCGAACAAACTACAGGGGGACCGGCACAGATACGCAGTATTTT. This translates into CASSRTNYRGTGTDTQYF. The full variable domain, completed using reference TRBV11-2 and TRBJ2-3, is EAGVAQSPRYKIIEKRQSVAFWCNPISGHATLYWYQQILGQGPKLLIQFQNNGVVDDSQLPKDRFSAERLKGVDSTLKIQPAKLEDSAVYLCASSRTNYRGTGTDTQYFGPGTRLTVL.

This clonotype was counted ten times or more. The gene calls are TRBV29-1 and TRBJ1-5, with 11 bases identical to TRBD1. Unmatched junction bases numbered 10, after V lost 6 bases and J lost 6 bases. Germline CDR1 and CDR2: SQVTM and ANQGSEA. There are 15 residues in the CDR3. CDR3 sequence (DNA): TGCAGCGTCGGACAGGGGGCGGAGGGTAGTCAGCCCCAGCATTTT. This gives the protein CSVGQGAEGSQPQHF.

At least ten counts were recorded for this clonotype. The chain joins TRBV12-3 or TRBV12-4 to TRBJ2-7; D is unresolved. V was clipped by 2 bases and J by 6 bases, with 14 bases between them. CDR3 length: 14 residues. The CDR3, as DNA: TGTGCCAGCAGTTTAAGGTCGGTGACTTTCGAGCAGTACTTC. This translates into CASSLRSVTFEQYF.

This clonotype was found many times. This rearrangement joins TRBV12-3 or TRBV12-4 to TRBJ2-5; D assignment may be TRBD1 or TRBD2 (5 bases each). V lost 8 bases and J 4 bases, leaving 26 bases between the germline ends. The CDR3 totals 17 residues. Here the CDR3 reads CASQGPLGTNRGETQYF. CDR3 nucleotides: TGTGCCAGCCAAGGACCCCTCGGGACCAACCGAGGAGAGACCCAGTACTTC.

The J gene is TRBJ1-5, the V gene TRBV7-9; D not resolved. Germline lookup yields CDR1 SEHNR and CDR2 FQNEAQ (reference sequence). The length of the CDR3 is 15 residues. V lost 0 bases and J lost 4, with 10 bases in between. Here the CDR3 DNA reads TGTGCCAGCAGCTTAGCGGGTACCCTTAATCAGCCCCAGCATTTT. Residues: CASSLAGTLNQPQHF.

This clonotype was picked up a small number of times. The chain couples TRBV12-3 or TRBV12-4 to TRBJ2-7; D not certain. The V and J ends lost 7 bases and 2 bases respectively, with 12 bases between them. CDR3 size: 13 residues. CDR3 DNA: TGTGCCAGCAAGGGAAACATGGCCTACGAGCAGTACTTC. This encodes CASKGNMAYEQYF.